The 4 T cell receptor beta chains below come from one sample, sequenced in a study of T cell responses to AZD1222 COVID-19 vaccine. Libraries were prepared by immunoSEQ multiplex PCR; TCRdb keeps only in-frame clonotypes and omits some of them. The sample contains around 130,000 clones, approximately 86% of which appear only once. Sequencing was performed on peripheral blood, taken 28 days after the second AZD1222 dose. These receptors were collected from an adult who received the AZD1222 COVID-19 vaccine.

For the CDR3, the DNA is TGTGCCAGCAGTTGGGGGAACACCGGGGAGCTGTTTTTT. It is translated as CASSWGNTGELFF. This chain uses TRBV27 with TRBJ2-2; D remains ambiguous. From germline, CDR1 is MNHEY and CDR2 SMNVEV (reference sequence). V was trimmed by 4 bases and J by 1 base, leaving 4 bases between them. The CDR3 covers 13 residues.

The chain has TRBV20-1 and TRBJ2-7, with D possibly being TRBD1 (5 bases). CDR1 and CDR2 from the germline V gene are DFQATT and SNEGSKA (reference sequence). Deletions cut 3 bases from V and 6 bases from J, with 12 bases between. The CDR3 loop spans 12 amino acids. The CDR3 protein is CSASNLGPEQYF. The CDR3 DNA sequence: TGCAGTGCTAGTAATCTGGGGCCCGAGCAGTACTTC.

The V call is TRBV7-8, the J call TRBJ2-7, with 11 bases matching TRBD2. The CDR3 covers 15 residues. Unmatched junction bases numbered 8, after V lost 3 bases and J lost 7 bases. CDR1 is SGHVS, CDR2 FQNEAQ, per germline. This CDR3 reads CASSFVAGGPGEQYF. CDR3 in DNA: TGTGCCAGCAGCTTCGTAGCGGGGGGGCCGGGGGAGCAGTACTTC.

This clone appeared a single time. This sequence joins TRBV7-8 and TRBJ2-7, with D possibly TRBD2 on 5 matching bases. V lost 4 bases, J lost 3 bases, and 10 bases lay in between. Germline CDR1 and CDR2: SGHVS and FQNEAQ. The CDR3 is 13 amino acids. CDR3 amino acids: CASSSEGIYEQYF. CDR3 DNA sequence: TGTGCCAGCAGCTCCGAGGGAATCTACGAGCAGTACTTC.